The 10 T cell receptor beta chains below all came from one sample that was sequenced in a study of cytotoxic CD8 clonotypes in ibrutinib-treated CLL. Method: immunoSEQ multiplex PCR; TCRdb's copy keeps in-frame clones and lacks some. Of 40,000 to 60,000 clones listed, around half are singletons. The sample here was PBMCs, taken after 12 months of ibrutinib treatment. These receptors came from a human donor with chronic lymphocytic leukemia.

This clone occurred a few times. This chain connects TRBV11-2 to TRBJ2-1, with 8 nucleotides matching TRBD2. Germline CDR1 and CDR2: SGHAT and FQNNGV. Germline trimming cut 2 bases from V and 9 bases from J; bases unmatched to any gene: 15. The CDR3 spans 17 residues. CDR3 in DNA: TGTGCCAGCAGCTTACACGGACTAGCCGGGGGGAATAGTGAGCAGTTCTTC. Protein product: CASSLHGLAGGNSEQFF.

Written as DNA, the CDR3 is TGTGCCTGGAGTGTAAGGGGGAGCTCCTACGAGCAGTACTTC. Its protein product is CAWSVRGSSYEQYF. J is TRBJ2-7 and V is TRBV30; a possible D gene is TRBD1 (6 bases). CDR3 length: 14 residues. Germline CDR1 and CDR2: GTSNPN and SVGIG (reference sequence). V was shortened by 0 bases and J by 0 bases, with 9 bases between the two germline ends.

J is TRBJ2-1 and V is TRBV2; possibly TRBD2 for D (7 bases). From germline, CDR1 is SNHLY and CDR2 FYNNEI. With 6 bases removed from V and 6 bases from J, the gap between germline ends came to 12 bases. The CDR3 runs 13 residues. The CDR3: CASRREGGNEQFF. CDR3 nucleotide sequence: TGTGCCAGCAGGAGGGAGGGGGGCAATGAGCAGTTCTTC.

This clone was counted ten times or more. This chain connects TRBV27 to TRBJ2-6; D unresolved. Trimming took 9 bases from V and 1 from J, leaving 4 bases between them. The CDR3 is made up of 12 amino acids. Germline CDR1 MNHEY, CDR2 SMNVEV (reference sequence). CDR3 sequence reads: CASRSGANVLTF. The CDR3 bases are TGTGCCAGTCGATCTGGGGCCAACGTCCTGACTTTC.

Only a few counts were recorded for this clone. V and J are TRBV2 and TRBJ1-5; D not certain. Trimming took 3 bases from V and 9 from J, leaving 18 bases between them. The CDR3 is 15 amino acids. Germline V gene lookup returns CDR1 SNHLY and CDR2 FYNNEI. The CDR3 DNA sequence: TGTGCCAGCAGTGACCGACCGAGCCGATGGGGGCCCCAGCATTTT. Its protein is CASSDRPSRWGPQHF.

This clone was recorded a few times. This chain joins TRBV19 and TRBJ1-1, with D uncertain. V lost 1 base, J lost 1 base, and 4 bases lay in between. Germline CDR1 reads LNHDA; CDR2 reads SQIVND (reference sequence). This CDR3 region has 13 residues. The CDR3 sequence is CASSIGWNTEAFF. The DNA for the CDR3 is TGTGCCAGTAGTATAGGGTGGAACACTGAAGCTTTCTTT.

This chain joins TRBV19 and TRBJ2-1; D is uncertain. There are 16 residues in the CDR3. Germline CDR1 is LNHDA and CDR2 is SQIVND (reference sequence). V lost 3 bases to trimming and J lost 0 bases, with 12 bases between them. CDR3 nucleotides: TGTGCCAGTAGTATCCTCAGTTCGAGCTCCTACAATGAGCAGTTCTTC. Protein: CASSILSSSSYNEQFF.

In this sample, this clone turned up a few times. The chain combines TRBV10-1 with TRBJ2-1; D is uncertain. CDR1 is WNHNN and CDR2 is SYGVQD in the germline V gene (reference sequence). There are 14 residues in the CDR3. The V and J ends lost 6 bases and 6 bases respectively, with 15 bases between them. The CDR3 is CASSNAPESNEQFF. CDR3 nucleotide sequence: TGCGCCAGCAGCAATGCCCCGGAATCCAATGAGCAGTTCTTC.

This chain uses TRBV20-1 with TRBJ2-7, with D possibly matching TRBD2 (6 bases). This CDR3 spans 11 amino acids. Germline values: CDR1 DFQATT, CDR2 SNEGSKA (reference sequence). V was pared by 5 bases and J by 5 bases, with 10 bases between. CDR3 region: CSAGTRNEQYF. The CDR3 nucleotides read TGCAGTGCTGGGACTCGGAACGAGCAGTACTTC.

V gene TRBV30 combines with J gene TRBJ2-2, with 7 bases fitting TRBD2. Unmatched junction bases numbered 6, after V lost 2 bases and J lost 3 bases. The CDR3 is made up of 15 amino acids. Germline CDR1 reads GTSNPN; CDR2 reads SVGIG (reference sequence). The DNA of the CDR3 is TGTGCCTGGAGTAGGGAGGGTGGGGACACCGGGGAGCTGTTTTTT. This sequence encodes CAWSREGGDTGELFF.